This T cell receptor beta chain was documented in a study of T cells after posttransplantation cyclophosphamide. Findings of the study overall: Later post-transplant blood repertoires were often dominated by donor CD8+ memory clones.

Cyclophosphamide on days +3 and +4 followed busulfan-fludarabine conditioning and a marrow graft. The CDR3 is 15 residues long. The germline V gene has CDR1 SGHRS and CDR2 YFSETQ. V was clipped by 4 bases and J by 4 bases; unmatched bases: 6. Method: immunoSEQ multiplex PCR; TCRdb's copy keeps in-frame clones and lacks some. This table holds about 5,400 clones with no singletons; the top ten claim approximately 15%. This clone was found many times. The antigen is not known. This chain connects TRBV5-1 to TRBJ2-2, with TRBD2 matching over 8 bases. The sequencing here drew on PBMCs, taken after allogeneic stem cell transplant with posttransplant cyclophosphamide. The TCR comes from a female patient under 45 who received an allogeneic stem cell transplant from an unrelated donor, was CMV-positive, and had acute and chronic GVHD. A share of the T cells may be of graft donor origin. The CDR3 DNA follows: TGCGCCAGCAGCCCCGGGGGGGTTAGCACCGGGGAGCTGTTTTTT. Translated: CASSPGGVSTGELFF.